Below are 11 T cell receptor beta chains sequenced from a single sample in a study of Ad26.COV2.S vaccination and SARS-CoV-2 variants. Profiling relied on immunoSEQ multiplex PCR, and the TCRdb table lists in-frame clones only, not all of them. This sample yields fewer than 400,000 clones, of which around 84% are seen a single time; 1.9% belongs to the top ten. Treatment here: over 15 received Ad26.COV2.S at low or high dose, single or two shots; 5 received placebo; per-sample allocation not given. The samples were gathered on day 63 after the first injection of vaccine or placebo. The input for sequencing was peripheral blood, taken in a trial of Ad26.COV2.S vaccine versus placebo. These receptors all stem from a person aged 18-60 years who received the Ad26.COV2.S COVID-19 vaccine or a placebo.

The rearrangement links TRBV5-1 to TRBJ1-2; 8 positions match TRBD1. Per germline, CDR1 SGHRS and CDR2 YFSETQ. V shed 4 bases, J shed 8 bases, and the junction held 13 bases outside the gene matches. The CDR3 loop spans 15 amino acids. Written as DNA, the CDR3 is TGCGCCAGCAGCAAGGGGGGACAGGAGGCGCGAGGCTACACCTTC. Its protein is CASSKGGQEARGYTF.

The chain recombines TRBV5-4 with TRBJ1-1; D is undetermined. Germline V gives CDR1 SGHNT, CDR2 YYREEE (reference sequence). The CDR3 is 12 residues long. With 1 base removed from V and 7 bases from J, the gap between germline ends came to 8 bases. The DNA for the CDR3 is TGTGCCAGCAGCTTGTGGCGGGGTGAAGCTTTCTTT. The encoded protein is CASSLWRGEAFF.

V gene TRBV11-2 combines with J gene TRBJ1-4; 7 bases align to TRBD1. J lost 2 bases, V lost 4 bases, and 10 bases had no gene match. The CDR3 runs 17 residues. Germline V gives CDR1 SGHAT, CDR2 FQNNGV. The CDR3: CASSSGKGAMTNEKLFF. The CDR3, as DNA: TGTGCCAGCAGCTCAGGGAAGGGGGCGATGACTAATGAAAAACTGTTTTTT.

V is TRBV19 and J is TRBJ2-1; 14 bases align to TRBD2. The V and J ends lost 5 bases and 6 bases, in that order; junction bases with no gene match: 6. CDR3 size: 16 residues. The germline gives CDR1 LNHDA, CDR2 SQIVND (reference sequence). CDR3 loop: CASSGGLAGVSNEQFF. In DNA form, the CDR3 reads TGTGCCAGTAGTGGGGGACTAGCGGGGGTTAGCAATGAGCAGTTCTTC. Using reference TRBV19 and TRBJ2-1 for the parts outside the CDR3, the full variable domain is DGGITQSPKYLFRKEGQNVTLSCEQNLNHDAMYWYRQDPGQGLRLIYYSQIVNDFQKGDIAEGYSVSREKKESFPLTVTSAQKNPTAFYLCASSGGLAGVSNEQFFGPGTRLTVL.

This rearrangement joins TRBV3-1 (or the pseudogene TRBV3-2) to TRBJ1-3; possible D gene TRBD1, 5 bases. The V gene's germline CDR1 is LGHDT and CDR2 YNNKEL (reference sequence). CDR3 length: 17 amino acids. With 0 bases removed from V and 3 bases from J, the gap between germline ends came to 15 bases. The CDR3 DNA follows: TGTGCCAGCAGCCAAGAGGAAGGGACTACGAGTGGAAACACCATATATTTT. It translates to CASSQEEGTTSGNTIYF.

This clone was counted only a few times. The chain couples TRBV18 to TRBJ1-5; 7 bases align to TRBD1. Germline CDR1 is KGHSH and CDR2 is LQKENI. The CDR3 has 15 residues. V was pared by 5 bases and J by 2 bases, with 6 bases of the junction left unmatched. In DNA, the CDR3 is TGTGCCAGCTCATCAGGGGGAAACGGCAATCAGCCCCAGCATTTT. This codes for CASSSGGNGNQPQHF. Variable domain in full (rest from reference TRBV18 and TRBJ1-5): NAGVMQNPRHLVRRRGQEARLRCSPMKGHSHVYWYRQLPEEGLKFMVYLQKENIIDESGMPKERFSAEFPKEGPSILRIQQVVRGDSAAYFCASSSGGNGNQPQHFGDGTRLSIL.

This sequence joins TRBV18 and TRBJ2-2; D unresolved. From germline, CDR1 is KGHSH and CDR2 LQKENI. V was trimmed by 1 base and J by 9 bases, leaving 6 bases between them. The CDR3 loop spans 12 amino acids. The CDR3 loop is CASSPRVRELFF. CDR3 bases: TGTGCCAGCTCACCACGGGTCCGGGAGCTGTTTTTT.

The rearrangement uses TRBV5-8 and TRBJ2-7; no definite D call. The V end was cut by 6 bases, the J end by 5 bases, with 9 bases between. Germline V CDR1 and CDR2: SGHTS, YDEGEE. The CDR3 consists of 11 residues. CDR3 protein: CASTLVHEQYF. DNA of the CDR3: TGTGCCAGCACTCTAGTACACGAGCAGTACTTC.

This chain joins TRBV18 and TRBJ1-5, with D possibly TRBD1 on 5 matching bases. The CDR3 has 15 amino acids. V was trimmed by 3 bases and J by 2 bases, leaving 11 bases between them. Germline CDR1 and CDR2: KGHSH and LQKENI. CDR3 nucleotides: TGTGCCAGCTCACCCCAACAGGCCCGCAATCAGCCCCAGCATTTT. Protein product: CASSPQQARNQPQHF.

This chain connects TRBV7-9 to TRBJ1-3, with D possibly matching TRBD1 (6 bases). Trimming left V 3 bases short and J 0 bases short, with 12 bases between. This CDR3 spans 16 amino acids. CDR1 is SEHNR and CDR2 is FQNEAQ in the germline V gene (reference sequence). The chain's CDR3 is CASSFLQGLSGNTIYF. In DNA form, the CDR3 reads TGTGCCAGCAGCTTCCTCCAGGGGCTCTCTGGAAACACCATATATTTT.

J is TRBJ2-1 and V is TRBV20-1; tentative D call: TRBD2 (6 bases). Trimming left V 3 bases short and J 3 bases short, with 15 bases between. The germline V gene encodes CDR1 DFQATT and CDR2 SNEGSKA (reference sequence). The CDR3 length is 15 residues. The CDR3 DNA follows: TGCAGTGCTAGTAGCAAGGGAGCGGGCTACAATGAGCAGTTCTTC. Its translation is CSASSKGAGYNEQFF.